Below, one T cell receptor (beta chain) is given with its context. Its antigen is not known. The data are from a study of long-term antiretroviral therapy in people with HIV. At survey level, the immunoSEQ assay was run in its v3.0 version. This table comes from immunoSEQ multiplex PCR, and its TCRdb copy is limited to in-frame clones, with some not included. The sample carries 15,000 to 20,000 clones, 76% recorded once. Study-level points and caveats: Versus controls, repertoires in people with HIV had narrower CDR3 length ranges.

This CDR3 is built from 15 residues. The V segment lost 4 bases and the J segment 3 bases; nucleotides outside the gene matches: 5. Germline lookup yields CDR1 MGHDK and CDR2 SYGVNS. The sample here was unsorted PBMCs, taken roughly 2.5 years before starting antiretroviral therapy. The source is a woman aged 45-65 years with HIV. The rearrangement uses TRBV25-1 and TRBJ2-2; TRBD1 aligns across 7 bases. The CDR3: CASSGYRGDTGELFF. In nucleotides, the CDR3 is TGTGCCAGCAGTGGTTACAGGGGAGACACCGGGGAGCTGTTTTTT.